A selection of T cell receptor beta chains follows, all from one sample in a study of blood T cell repertoires in COVID-19. Sequencing used immunoSEQ multiplex PCR; TCRdb keeps in-frame clones, though not all of them. The repertoire consists of 95,000 to 150,000 clones, with about 82% occurring once and the leading ten covering approximately 16%. The sample taken for sequencing was peripheral blood. The receptors come from a man in his 60s with active or convalescent COVID-19. CDR3s include the opening cysteine and the closing phenylalanine or tryptophan. The D gene is left open where the match is weak. Part of the rows lack a size; the others show once, few, many or a class for expanded clones.

J,V,size,D,DNA,CDR3
TRBJ2-5,TRBV7-6,NA,TRBD2,TGTGCCAGCAGCTTTGTAGCGGGGCCTAAAGAGACCCAGTACTTC,CASSFVAGPKETQYF
TRBJ2-3,TRBV6-4,NA,NA,TGTGCCAGCAGTGATAACGGGAGAACGCAGTATTTT,CASSDNGRTQYF
TRBJ1-3,TRBV6-5,NA,NA,TGTGCCAGCAGATACTCCGGGGACTCTGGAAACACCATATATTTT,CASRYSGDSGNTIYF
TRBJ2-3,TRBV19,NA,NA,TGTGCCAGTAGTATGACCGGAGGTAGCGGCACAGATACGCAGTATTTT,CASSMTGGSGTDTQYF
TRBJ1-1,TRBV27,NA,NA,TGTGCCAGCAGCCGAACAAGGGGAGGTTGGACTGAAGCTTTCTTT,CASSRTRGGWTEAFF
TRBJ1-5,TRBV7-3,NA,NA,TGTGCCAGCAGCTTATCCCCCTCCGGTCCCCAGCATTTT,CASSLSPSGPQHF
TRBJ2-4,TRBV2,NA,NA,TGTGCCAGCAGGGGGAGGGGGTACATTCAGTACTTC,CASRGRGYIQYF
TRBJ2-2,TRBV13,few,TRBD1,TGTGCCAGCAGCGATCAAACAGGGGTTGACCCCTTAGCCGGGGAGCTGTTTTTT,CASSDQTGVDPLAGELFF
TRBJ2-5,TRBV30,NA,NA,TGTGCCTGGAGTCTGAGAGAGACCCAGTACTTC,CAWSLRETQYF
TRBJ2-5,TRBV30,NA,TRBD1,TGTGCCTGGAGTGTTACAGGGGTACAAGAGACCCAGTACTTC,CAWSVTGVQETQYF
TRBJ2-5,TRBV27,once,NA,TGTGCCAGCAGTTTATACCCCCTGCGCCAAGAGACCCAGTACTTC,CASSLYPLRQETQYF
TRBJ2-7,TRBV28,NA,TRBD2,TGTGCCAGCAGTTTATACGGGAGGGCCGCCGGCGAGCAGTACTTC,CASSLYGRAAGEQYF
TRBJ2-1,TRBV10-3,few,TRBD1,TGTGCCATCAGTGAAGGGACAGGGATATACAATGAGCAGTTCTTC,CAISEGTGIYNEQFF
TRBJ1-6,TRBV18,NA,NA,TGTGCCAGCTCCTCGGTGCCCCAGGGAGGGAATTCACCCCTCCACTTT,CASSSVPQGGNSPLHF
TRBJ1-1,TRBV9,many,NA,TGTGCCAGCAGCGTAAGTCGGGAGCACACTGAAGCTTTCTTT,CASSVSREHTEAFF
TRBJ1-1,TRBV5-1,NA,TRBD1,TGCGCCAGCAGCTTCAAAACAGGGGACACTGAAGCTTTCTTT,CASSFKTGDTEAFF
TRBJ2-3,TRBV13,NA,TRBD1,TGTGCCAGCAAACGAACAGGGGTCACAGATACGCAGTATTTT,CASKRTGVTDTQYF
TRBJ2-1,TRBV12-3/TRBV12-4,NA,NA,TGTGCCAGCAGCGGGAGCTATGAGCAGTTCTTC,CASSGSYEQFF
TRBJ2-3,TRBV7-2,NA,TRBD2,TGTGCCAGCAGCCAAACCAATAGCGGGACCGGGCGGGCCCAAGATACGCAGTATTTT,CASSQTNSGTGRAQDTQYF
TRBJ1-1,TRBV27,NA,NA,TGTGCCAGCAGTAGGTGGGGGGACACTGAAGCTTTCTTT,CASSRWGDTEAFF
TRBJ2-3,TRBV18,NA,TRBD1,TGTGCCAGCTCACCACCGACCGGGACAGGGGGCCTTGGAGATACGCAGTATTTT,CASSPPTGTGGLGDTQYF
TRBJ2-2,TRBV19,once,NA,TGTGCCACCTCGGACAGCGCGAACACCGGGGAGCTGTTTTTT,CATSDSANTGELFF
TRBJ2-1,TRBV7-9,NA,NA,TGTGCCAGCAGCTTGCTAAGGGGGGGACTCTCATACAATGAGCAGTTCTTC,CASSLLRGGLSYNEQFF
TRBJ2-5,TRBV7-3,NA,TRBD2,TGTGCCAGCAGCCCACGGGGGGGAGAGACCCAGTACTTC,CASSPRGGETQYF
TRBJ2-1,TRBV7-3,NA,NA,TGTGCCAGCAGCTCCTCGTTGTTCTATAGCAATGAGCAGTTCTTC,CASSSSLFYSNEQFF
TRBJ2-7,TRBV29-1,NA,TRBD1,TGCAGCGTCGAGACAGGGACCTACGAGCAGTACTTC,CSVETGTYEQYF
TRBJ1-1,TRBV30,NA,NA,TGTGCCTGGACACCAACTAAAATGAACACTGAAGCTTTCTTT,CAWTPTKMNTEAFF
TRBJ2-2,TRBV6-2/TRBV6-3,NA,NA,TGTGCCAGCAGTTACGGGGAGGTGGCCGGGGAGCTGTTTTTT,CASSYGEVAGELFF
TRBJ1-2,TRBV7-2,NA,NA,TGTGCCAGCAGCTTCCAGGGAACTGATGGCTACACCTTC,CASSFQGTDGYTF
TRBJ1-2,TRBV5-5,NA,NA,TGTGCCAGCAGCTTGGACGCGGGGAACTATGGCTACACCTTC,CASSLDAGNYGYTF
TRBJ2-5,TRBV5-4,NA,NA,TGTGCCAGCAGTTCACTAGCTTCAGAGACCCAGTACTTC,CASSSLASETQYF
TRBJ2-2,TRBV6-6,NA,NA,TGTGCCAGCAGGCAGGGTGGTCTCGGCGGGGAGCTGTTTTTT,CASRQGGLGGELFF
TRBJ2-7,TRBV11-2,NA,TRBD2,TGTGCCAGCAGCTCGGGACTAGGACCCTACGAGCAGTACTTC,CASSSGLGPYEQYF
TRBJ2-7,TRBV6-2/TRBV6-3,NA,TRBD1,TGTGCCAGCAGCCTGGACAGGGCGATTCCCGAGCAGTACTTC,CASSLDRAIPEQYF
TRBJ2-7,TRBV6-5,NA,TRBD1,TGTGCCAGCAGGGGGACAGTCCATTACGAGCAGTACTTC,CASRGTVHYEQYF
TRBJ1-1,TRBV29-1,once,TRBD1,TGCAGCGCTCCGGGACAGGGGGCCGCTGAAGCTTTCTTT,CSAPGQGAAEAFF
TRBJ1-2,TRBV11-2,NA,NA,TGTGCCAGCAGCTTAACAGCCGCCAACTATGGCTACACCTTC,CASSLTAANYGYTF
TRBJ1-2,TRBV28,once,NA,TGTGCCAGCAGCCTCGTCAGCGGGGTCCGCTACACCTTC,CASSLVSGVRYTF
TRBJ1-4,TRBV18,once,NA,TGTGCCAGCTCACCTCTGATTGGGGCGCGGTATGAAAAACTGTTTTTT,CASSPLIGARYEKLFF
TRBJ2-7,TRBV7-2,NA,TRBD1,TGTGCCAGCAGCGCCGACAGGGTGTACGAGCAGTACTTC,CASSADRVYEQYF
TRBJ2-4,TRBV7-9,few,TRBD1,TGTGCCAGCAGCTTAAATGAGGGGGCTCAGTACTTC,CASSLNEGAQYF
TRBJ2-3,TRBV5-4,NA,TRBD2,TGTGCCAGCAGCTTGGGAGCGGGAAGTACAGATACGCAGTATTTT,CASSLGAGSTDTQYF
TRBJ2-1,TRBV27,NA,NA,TGTGCCAGCAGTTTATCAGACAGGAGGAATGAGCAGTTCTTC,CASSLSDRRNEQFF
TRBJ1-5,TRBV2,NA,TRBD1,TGTGCCAGCAGTGTCCGGGACAGGGGTCGGCAGCCCCAGCATTTT,CASSVRDRGRQPQHF
TRBJ2-1,TRBV9,NA,TRBD1,TGTGCCAGCAGCCCCCAGGGGACAGAACCTTACGATGAGCAGTTCTTC,CASSPQGTEPYDEQFF
TRBJ1-4,TRBV5-1,NA,NA,TGCGCCAGCAGCTTGGCCGGGAATTTGGGTGAAAAACTGTTTTTT,CASSLAGNLGEKLFF
TRBJ1-2,TRBV28,NA,NA,TGTGCCAGCAAGGAGGAGAACTATGGCTACACCTTC,CASKEENYGYTF
TRBJ1-4,TRBV7-2,NA,NA,TGTGCCAGCAGCACCGGTTCTTCTAATGAAAAACTGTTTTTT,CASSTGSSNEKLFF
TRBJ2-7,TRBV19,NA,TRBD2,TGTGCCAGTAGTATGAGGGCTAGCGGGAGAGGAAGCTCCTACGAGCAGTACTTC,CASSMRASGRGSSYEQYF
TRBJ1-4,TRBV9,NA,NA,TGTGCCAGCAGCGATGGACAGCCCAAGAGTGAAAAACTGTTTTTT,CASSDGQPKSEKLFF
TRBJ2-1,TRBV6-5,once,NA,TGTGCCAGCCATTCTGGGGAGGCAGATGAGCAGTTCTTC,CASHSGEADEQFF
TRBJ1-4,TRBV5-1,few,TRBD1,TGCGCCAGCAGCTCCCGGGACAGGTCCGAAAAACTGTTTTTT,CASSSRDRSEKLFF
TRBJ2-7,TRBV28,NA,NA,TGTGCCAGCAATGTAGCGCCATACGAGCAGTACTTC,CASNVAPYEQYF
TRBJ1-1,TRBV18,NA,TRBD1,TGTGCCACGCAACAGGGGACAGACACTGAAGCTTTCTTT,CATQQGTDTEAFF
TRBJ2-1,TRBV3-1/TRBV3-2,NA,TRBD2,TGTGCCAGCAGCCTATTTAGCGGGAGGGGGGTGAATGAGCAGTTCTTC,CASSLFSGRGVNEQFF
TRBJ2-7,TRBV25-1,many,NA,TGTGCCAGCAGTGAAGGTAACGCAGGGTACTACGAGCAGTACTTC,CASSEGNAGYYEQYF
TRBJ1-3,TRBV6-2/TRBV6-3,NA,NA,TGTGCCAGCAGTTACTCTGGGAGTTCCGCAGCCAGACTCTCTGGAAACACCATATATTTT,CASSYSGSSAARLSGNTIYF